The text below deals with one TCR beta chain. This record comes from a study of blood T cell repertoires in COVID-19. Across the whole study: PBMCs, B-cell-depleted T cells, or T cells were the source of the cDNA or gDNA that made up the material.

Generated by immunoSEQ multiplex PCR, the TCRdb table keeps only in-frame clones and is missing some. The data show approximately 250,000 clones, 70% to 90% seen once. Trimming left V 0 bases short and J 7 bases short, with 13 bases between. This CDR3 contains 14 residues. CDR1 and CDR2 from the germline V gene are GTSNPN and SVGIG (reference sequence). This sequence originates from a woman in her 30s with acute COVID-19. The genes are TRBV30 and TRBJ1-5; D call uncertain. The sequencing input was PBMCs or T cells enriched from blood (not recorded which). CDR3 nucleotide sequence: TGTGCCTGGAGTGTAAGCGGAGGGAGCCAGCCCCAGCATTTT. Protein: CAWSVSGGSQPQHF. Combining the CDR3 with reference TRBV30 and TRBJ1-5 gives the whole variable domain SQTIHQWPATLVQPVGSPLSLECTVEGTSNPNLYWYRQAAGRGLQLLFYSVGIGQISSEVPQNLSASRPQDRQFILSSKKLLLSDSGFYLCAWSVSGGSQPQHFGDGTRLSIL.